Listed below are T cell receptor beta chains from one sample, sequenced in a study of graft-versus-host responses after intestinal transplantation. No antigens are known for them. The assay was immunoSEQ multiplex PCR, and TCRdb's table has in-frame clones only and misses some. This table has about 47,000 clones, roughly 95% appearing once. This specimen was unstimulated CD8+ T cells sorted from spleen or lymph node cells, taken before transplant. Receptor source: a human donor who was the organ donor for an intestinal transplant. Each CDR3 is given without its conserved first and last residue. Each record gives: J gene, V gene, CDR3 protein.

>TRBJ2-7|TRBV25-1
ASSEYKGTYEQY
>TRBJ2-7|TRBV6-5
ASTLRGLLYEQY
>TRBJ2-1|TRBV19
ASSIGTGGGQF
>TRBJ1-2|TRBV4-2
ASSQDIAANYGYT
>TRBJ2-5|TRBV4-2
ASSLDSSVVETQY
>.|TRBV4-1
ASSQALDNEQY
>TRBJ1-2|TRBV15
ATSSAGGLGYT
>TRBJ2-5|TRBV5-1
ASSLRWDRAGEETQY
>TRBJ2-5|TRBV6-1
ASSEGGTGVGIETQY
>TRBJ1-5|TRBV7-2
ASSLGVVQPQH
>TRBJ2-5|TRBV13
ASSLHSGEDRETQY
>TRBJ2-7|TRBV7-9
ASSAENAIYEQY
>TRBJ2-3|TRBV9
ASSVSGRSTDTQY
>TRBJ2-4|TRBV27
ASGTVNIQY
>TRBJ2-7|TRBV4-2
ASSQELAGGVYEQY
>TRBJ2-1|TRBV15
ATRGDGSRGNEQF
>TRBJ2-7|TRBV6-5
ASSYYGTGADEQY
>TRBJ2-2|TRBV30
AWSVGGGPGELF
>TRBJ1-1|TRBV30
AWSRIEAF
>TRBJ1-2|TRBV11-3
ASRGLDYGYT